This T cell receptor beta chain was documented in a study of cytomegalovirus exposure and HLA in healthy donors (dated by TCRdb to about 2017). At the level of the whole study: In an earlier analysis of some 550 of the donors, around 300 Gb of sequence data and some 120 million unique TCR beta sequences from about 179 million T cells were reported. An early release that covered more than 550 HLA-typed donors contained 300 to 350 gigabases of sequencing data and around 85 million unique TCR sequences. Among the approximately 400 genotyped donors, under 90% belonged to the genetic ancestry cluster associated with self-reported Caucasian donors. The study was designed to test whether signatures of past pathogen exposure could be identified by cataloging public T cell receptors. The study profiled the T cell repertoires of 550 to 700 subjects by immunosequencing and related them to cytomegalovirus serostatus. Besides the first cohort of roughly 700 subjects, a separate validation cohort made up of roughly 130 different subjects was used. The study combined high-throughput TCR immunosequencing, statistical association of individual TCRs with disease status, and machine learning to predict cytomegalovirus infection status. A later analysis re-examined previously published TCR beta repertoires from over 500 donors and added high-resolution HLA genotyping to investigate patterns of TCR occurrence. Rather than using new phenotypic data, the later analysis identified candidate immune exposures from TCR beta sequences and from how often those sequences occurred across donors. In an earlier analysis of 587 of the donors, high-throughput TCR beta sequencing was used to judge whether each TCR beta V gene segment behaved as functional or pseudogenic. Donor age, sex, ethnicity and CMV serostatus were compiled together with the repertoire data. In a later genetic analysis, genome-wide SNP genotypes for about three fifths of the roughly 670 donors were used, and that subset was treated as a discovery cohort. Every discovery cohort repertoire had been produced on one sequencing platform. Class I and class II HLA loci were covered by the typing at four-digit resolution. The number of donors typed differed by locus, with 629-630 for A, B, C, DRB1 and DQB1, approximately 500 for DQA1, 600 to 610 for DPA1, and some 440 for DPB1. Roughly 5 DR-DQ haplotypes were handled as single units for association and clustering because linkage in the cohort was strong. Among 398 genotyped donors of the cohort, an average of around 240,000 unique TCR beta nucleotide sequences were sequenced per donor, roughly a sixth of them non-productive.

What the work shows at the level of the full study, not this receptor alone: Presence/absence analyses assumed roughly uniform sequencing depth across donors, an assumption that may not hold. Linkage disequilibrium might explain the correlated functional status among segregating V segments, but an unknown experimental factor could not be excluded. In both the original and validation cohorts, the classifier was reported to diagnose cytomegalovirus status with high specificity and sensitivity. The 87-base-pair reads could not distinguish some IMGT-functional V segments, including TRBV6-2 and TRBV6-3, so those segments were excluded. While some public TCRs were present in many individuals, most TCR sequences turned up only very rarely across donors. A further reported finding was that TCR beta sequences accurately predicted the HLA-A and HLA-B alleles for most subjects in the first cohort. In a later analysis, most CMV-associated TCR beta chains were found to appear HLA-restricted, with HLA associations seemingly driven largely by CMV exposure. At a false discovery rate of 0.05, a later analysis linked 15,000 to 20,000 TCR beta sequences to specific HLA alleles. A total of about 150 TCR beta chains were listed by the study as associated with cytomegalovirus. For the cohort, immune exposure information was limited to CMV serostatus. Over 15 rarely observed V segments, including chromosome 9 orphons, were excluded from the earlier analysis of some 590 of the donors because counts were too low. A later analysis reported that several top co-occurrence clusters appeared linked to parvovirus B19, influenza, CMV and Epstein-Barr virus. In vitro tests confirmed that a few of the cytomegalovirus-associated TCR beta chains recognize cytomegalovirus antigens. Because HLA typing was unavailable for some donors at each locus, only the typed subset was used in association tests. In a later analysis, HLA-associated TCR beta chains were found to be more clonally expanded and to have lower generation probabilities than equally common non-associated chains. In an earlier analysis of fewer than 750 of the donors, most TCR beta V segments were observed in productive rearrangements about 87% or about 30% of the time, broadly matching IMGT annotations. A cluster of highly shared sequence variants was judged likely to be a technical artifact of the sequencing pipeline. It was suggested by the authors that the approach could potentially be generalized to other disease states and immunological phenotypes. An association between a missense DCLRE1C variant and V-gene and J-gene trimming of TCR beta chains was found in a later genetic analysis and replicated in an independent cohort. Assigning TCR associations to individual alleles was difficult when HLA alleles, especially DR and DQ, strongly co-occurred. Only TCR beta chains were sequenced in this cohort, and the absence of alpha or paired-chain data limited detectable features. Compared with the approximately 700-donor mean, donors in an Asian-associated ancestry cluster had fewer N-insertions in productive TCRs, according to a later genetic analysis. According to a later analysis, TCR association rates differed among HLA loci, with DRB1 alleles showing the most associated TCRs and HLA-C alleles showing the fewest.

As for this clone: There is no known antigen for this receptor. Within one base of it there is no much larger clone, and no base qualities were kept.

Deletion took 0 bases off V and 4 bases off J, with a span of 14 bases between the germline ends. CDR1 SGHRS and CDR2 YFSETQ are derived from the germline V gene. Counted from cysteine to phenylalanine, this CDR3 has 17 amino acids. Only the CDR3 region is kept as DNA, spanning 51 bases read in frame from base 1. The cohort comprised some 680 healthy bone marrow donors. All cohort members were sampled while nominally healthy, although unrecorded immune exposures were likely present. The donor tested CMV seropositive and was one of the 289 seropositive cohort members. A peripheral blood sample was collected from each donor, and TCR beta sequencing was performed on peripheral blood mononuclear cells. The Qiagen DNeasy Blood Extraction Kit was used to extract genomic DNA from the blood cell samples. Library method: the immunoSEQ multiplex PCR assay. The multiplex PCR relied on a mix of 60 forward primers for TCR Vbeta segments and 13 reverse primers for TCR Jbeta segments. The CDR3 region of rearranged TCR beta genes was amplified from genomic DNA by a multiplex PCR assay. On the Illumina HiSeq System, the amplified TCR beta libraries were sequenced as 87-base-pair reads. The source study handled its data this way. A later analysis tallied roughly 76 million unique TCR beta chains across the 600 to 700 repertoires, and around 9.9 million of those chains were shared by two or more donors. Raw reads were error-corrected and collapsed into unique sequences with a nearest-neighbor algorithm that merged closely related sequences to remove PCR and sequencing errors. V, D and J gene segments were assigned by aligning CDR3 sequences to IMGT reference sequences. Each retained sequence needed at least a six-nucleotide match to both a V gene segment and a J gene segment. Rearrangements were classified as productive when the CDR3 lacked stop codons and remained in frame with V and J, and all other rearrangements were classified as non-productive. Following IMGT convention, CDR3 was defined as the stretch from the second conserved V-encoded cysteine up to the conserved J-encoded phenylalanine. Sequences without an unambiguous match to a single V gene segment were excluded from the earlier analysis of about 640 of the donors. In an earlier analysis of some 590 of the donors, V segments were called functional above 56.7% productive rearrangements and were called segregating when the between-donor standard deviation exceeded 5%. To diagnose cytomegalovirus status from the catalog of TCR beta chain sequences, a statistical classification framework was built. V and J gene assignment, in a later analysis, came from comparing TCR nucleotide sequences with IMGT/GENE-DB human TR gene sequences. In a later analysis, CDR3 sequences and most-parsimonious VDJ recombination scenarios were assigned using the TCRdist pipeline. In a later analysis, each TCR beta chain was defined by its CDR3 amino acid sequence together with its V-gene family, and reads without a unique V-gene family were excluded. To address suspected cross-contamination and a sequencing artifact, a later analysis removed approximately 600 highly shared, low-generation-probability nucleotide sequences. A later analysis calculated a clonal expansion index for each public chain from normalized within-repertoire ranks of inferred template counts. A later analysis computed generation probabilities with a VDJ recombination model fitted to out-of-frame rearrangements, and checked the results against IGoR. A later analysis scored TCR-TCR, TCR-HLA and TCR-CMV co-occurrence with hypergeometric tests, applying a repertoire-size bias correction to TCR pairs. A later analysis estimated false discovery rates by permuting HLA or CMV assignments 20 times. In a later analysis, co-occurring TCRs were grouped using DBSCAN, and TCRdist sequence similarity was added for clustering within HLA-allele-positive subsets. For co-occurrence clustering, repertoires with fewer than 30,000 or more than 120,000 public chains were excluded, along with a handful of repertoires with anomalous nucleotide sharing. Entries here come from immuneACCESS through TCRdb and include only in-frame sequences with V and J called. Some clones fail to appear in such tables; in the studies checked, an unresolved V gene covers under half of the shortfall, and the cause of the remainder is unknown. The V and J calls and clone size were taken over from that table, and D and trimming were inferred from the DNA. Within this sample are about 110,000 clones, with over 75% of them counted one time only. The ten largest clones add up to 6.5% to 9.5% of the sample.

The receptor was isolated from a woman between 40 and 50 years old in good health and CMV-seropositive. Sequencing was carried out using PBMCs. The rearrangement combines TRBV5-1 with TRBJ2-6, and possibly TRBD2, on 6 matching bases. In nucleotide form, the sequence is TGCGCCAGCAGCTTGGGGGGGGTCGGGGCGGGGGCCAACGTCCTGACTTTC. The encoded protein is CASSLGGVGAGANVLTF.